These T cell receptor beta chains were read from a single sample in a study of blood T cell repertoires in COVID-19. Sequenced by immunoSEQ multiplex PCR; TCRdb stores in-frame clones only, minus some. The sample lists about half a million clones, roughly 85% seen once, with about 3.2% in the top ten. Input material: peripheral blood. The receptors come from a human donor in a cohort sampled during active COVID-19. Each CDR3 is given with its conserved first and last residue. The D gene is left open where the match is weak. Size is omitted from some rows. Given values are once, few, many or a class for expanded clones.

abundance: NA
j_gene: TRBJ2-5
v_gene: TRBV19
d_gene: NA
CDR3aa: CASSTQHQETQYF
CDR3nt: TGTGCCAGTAGTACACAGCACCAAGAGACCCAGTACTTC

abundance: NA
j_gene: TRBJ1-5
v_gene: TRBV13
d_gene: NA
CDR3aa: CASTTAGNQPQHF
CDR3nt: TGTGCCAGCACCACAGCGGGCAATCAGCCCCAGCATTTT

abundance: NA
j_gene: TRBJ1-5
v_gene: TRBV4-1
d_gene: TRBD1
CDR3aa: CASSHPRGQGAVQPQHF
CDR3nt: TGCGCCAGCAGCCACCCTAGGGGACAGGGGGCTGTTCAGCCCCAGCATTTT

abundance: once
j_gene: TRBJ1-4
v_gene: TRBV6-5
d_gene: TRBD1
CDR3aa: CASSPGTGGNEKLFF
CDR3nt: TGTGCCAGCAGTCCCGGGACAGGGGGAAATGAAAAACTGTTTTTT

abundance: many
j_gene: TRBJ1-1
v_gene: TRBV7-3
d_gene: NA
CDR3aa: CASSLLQDTEAFF
CDR3nt: TGTGCCAGCAGCTTATTGCAGGACACTGAAGCTTTCTTT

abundance: NA
j_gene: TRBJ2-1
v_gene: TRBV3-1/TRBV3-2
d_gene: NA
CDR3aa: CASSPRLIKHNEQFF
CDR3nt: TGTGCCAGCAGCCCTCGACTAATAAAACACAATGAGCAGTTCTTC

abundance: once
j_gene: TRBJ1-6
v_gene: TRBV19
d_gene: NA
CDR3aa: CASSIGPDSPLHF
CDR3nt: TGTGCCAGTAGTATTGGGCCAGATTCACCCCTCCACTTT

abundance: NA
j_gene: TRBJ2-7
v_gene: TRBV10-3
d_gene: TRBD2
CDR3aa: CALAGRSYEQYF
CDR3nt: TGTGCCTTAGCGGGCCGCTCCTACGAGCAGTACTTC

abundance: NA
j_gene: TRBJ2-1
v_gene: TRBV7-9
d_gene: NA
CDR3aa: CASSPVQRYYYNEQFF
CDR3nt: TGTGCCAGCAGCCCAGTCCAGAGGTACTACTACAATGAGCAGTTCTTC

abundance: once
j_gene: TRBJ1-1
v_gene: TRBV18
d_gene: TRBD1
CDR3aa: CASSVAVAGGTEAFF
CDR3nt: TGTGCCAGCTCAGTAGCAGTAGCAGGGGGCACTGAAGCTTTCTTT

abundance: many
j_gene: TRBJ2-5
v_gene: TRBV11-2
d_gene: TRBD1
CDR3aa: CASSLVGGTETQYF
CDR3nt: TGTGCCAGCAGCTTAGTAGGGGGCACAGAGACCCAGTACTTC

abundance: NA
j_gene: TRBJ1-2
v_gene: TRBV19
d_gene: TRBD1
CDR3aa: CASTGQGQYGYTF
CDR3nt: TGTGCCAGTACCGGACAGGGGCAGTATGGCTACACCTTC

abundance: NA
j_gene: TRBJ2-1
v_gene: TRBV28
d_gene: TRBD1
CDR3aa: CASSWDRGANEQFF
CDR3nt: TGTGCCAGCAGTTGGGACAGGGGGGCGAATGAGCAGTTCTTC

abundance: few
j_gene: TRBJ2-1
v_gene: TRBV15
d_gene: TRBD1
CDR3aa: CATRPGQGASNEQFF
CDR3nt: TGTGCCACCAGACCGGGACAGGGGGCATCGAATGAGCAGTTCTTC

abundance: NA
j_gene: TRBJ2-2
v_gene: TRBV4-1
d_gene: NA
CDR3aa: CASSQAGEFGELFF
CDR3nt: TGCGCCAGCAGCCAAGCGGGAGAGTTCGGGGAGCTGTTTTTT

abundance: NA
j_gene: TRBJ1-4
v_gene: TRBV2
d_gene: TRBD1
CDR3aa: CASRVGQVATNEKLFF
CDR3nt: TGTGCCAGCAGAGTTGGACAGGTTGCAACTAATGAAAAACTGTTTTTT

abundance: NA
j_gene: TRBJ2-7
v_gene: TRBV4-3
d_gene: NA
CDR3aa: CASSQDLEDEQYF
CDR3nt: TGCGCCAGCAGCCAAGATCTGGAGGACGAGCAGTACTTC

abundance: few
j_gene: TRBJ2-1
v_gene: TRBV20-1
d_gene: NA
CDR3aa: CSASWGGGPGVYEQFF
CDR3nt: TGCAGTGCTAGTTGGGGAGGCGGGCCCGGTGTGTATGAGCAGTTCTTC

abundance: NA
j_gene: TRBJ2-2
v_gene: TRBV7-3
d_gene: NA
CDR3aa: CASSWRGTGELFF
CDR3nt: TGTGCCAGCAGCTGGCGGGGCACCGGGGAGCTGTTTTTT

abundance: once
j_gene: TRBJ1-2
v_gene: TRBV29-1
d_gene: NA
CDR3aa: CSVGTPREGYTF
CDR3nt: TGCAGCGTTGGGACCCCCCGGGAAGGCTACACCTTC

abundance: few
j_gene: TRBJ2-2
v_gene: TRBV5-4
d_gene: NA
CDR3aa: CASRPALGEIGELFF
CDR3nt: TGTGCCAGCAGACCAGCGCTAGGAGAGATCGGGGAGCTGTTTTTT

abundance: NA
j_gene: TRBJ2-7
v_gene: TRBV6-5
d_gene: NA
CDR3aa: CASRSRFYEQYF
CDR3nt: TGTGCCAGCAGGTCCCGGTTTTACGAGCAGTACTTC

abundance: NA
j_gene: TRBJ1-1
v_gene: TRBV9
d_gene: NA
CDR3aa: CASSLRGGLNTEAFF
CDR3nt: TGTGCCAGCAGCCTTAGGGGGGGCTTGAACACTGAAGCTTTCTTT

abundance: once
j_gene: TRBJ2-1
v_gene: TRBV2
d_gene: NA
CDR3aa: CASSEASGPYNEQFF
CDR3nt: TGTGCCAGCAGTGAAGCTAGCGGACCCTACAATGAGCAGTTCTTC

abundance: NA
j_gene: TRBJ1-2
v_gene: TRBV7-2
d_gene: NA
CDR3aa: CASTRSSGSNYGYTF
CDR3nt: TGTGCCAGCACACGTTCTTCCGGGTCCAACTATGGCTACACCTTC

abundance: few
j_gene: TRBJ2-7
v_gene: TRBV7-9
d_gene: TRBD2
CDR3aa: CASLVGSGSVNEQYF
CDR3nt: TGTGCCAGTCTCGTTGGCAGCGGGAGCGTTAACGAGCAGTACTTC

abundance: NA
j_gene: TRBJ1-2
v_gene: TRBV6-5
d_gene: NA
CDR3aa: CASRPGGGEHYGYTF
CDR3nt: TGTGCCAGCAGACCGGGGGGGGGAGAGCACTATGGCTACACCTTC

abundance: NA
j_gene: TRBJ2-4
v_gene: TRBV15
d_gene: TRBD1
CDR3aa: CATSGNRGPGAKNIQYF
CDR3nt: TGTGCCACCAGCGGAAACAGGGGCCCCGGGGCCAAAAACATTCAGTACTTC

abundance: once
j_gene: TRBJ1-1
v_gene: TRBV19
d_gene: NA
CDR3aa: CASSSGELNTEAFF
CDR3nt: TGTGCCAGTAGTTCAGGGGAACTGAACACTGAAGCTTTCTTT

abundance: few
j_gene: TRBJ2-1
v_gene: TRBV6-5
d_gene: TRBD1
CDR3aa: CASSDGTVVDNEQFF
CDR3nt: TGTGCCAGCAGCGACGGGACAGTCGTTGACAATGAGCAGTTCTTC

abundance: NA
j_gene: TRBJ1-5
v_gene: TRBV21-1
d_gene: NA
CDR3aa: CASSKGQYSQPQHF
CDR3nt: TGTGCCAGCAGCAAAGGACAGTATAGCCAGCCCCAGCATTTT

abundance: NA
j_gene: TRBJ1-4
v_gene: TRBV5-1
d_gene: TRBD1
CDR3aa: CASSETGVNEKLFF
CDR3nt: TGCGCCAGCAGCGAGACAGGGGTGAATGAAAAACTGTTTTTT

abundance: NA
j_gene: TRBJ2-2
v_gene: TRBV4-2
d_gene: NA
CDR3aa: CASSQETSYTGELFF
CDR3nt: TGTGCCAGCAGCCAAGAAACTAGTTACACCGGGGAGCTGTTTTTT

abundance: NA
j_gene: TRBJ1-2
v_gene: TRBV5-4
d_gene: NA
CDR3aa: CASSLAPLQGRAGGYTF
CDR3nt: TGTGCCAGCAGCTTGGCCCCCTTACAGGGCCGGGCCGGGGGCTACACCTTC

abundance: NA
j_gene: TRBJ2-2
v_gene: TRBV24-1
d_gene: TRBD1
CDR3aa: CATSDAGQGISTGELFF
CDR3nt: TGTGCCACCAGTGATGCGGGACAGGGAATATCCACCGGGGAGCTGTTTTTT

abundance: NA
j_gene: TRBJ2-7
v_gene: TRBV6-2/TRBV6-3
d_gene: TRBD2
CDR3aa: CASSSGDYSYEQYF
CDR3nt: TGTGCCAGCAGTTCCGGGGACTACTCCTACGAGCAGTACTTC

abundance: few
j_gene: TRBJ2-1
v_gene: TRBV4-2
d_gene: TRBD2
CDR3aa: CASSQDLGTSGRGEQFF
CDR3nt: TGTGCCAGCAGCCAAGATCTAGGAACTAGCGGGAGAGGTGAGCAGTTCTTC

abundance: few
j_gene: TRBJ1-1
v_gene: TRBV7-8
d_gene: TRBD1
CDR3aa: CASSQTGIGTEAFF
CDR3nt: TGTGCCAGCAGTCAGACAGGGATTGGCACTGAAGCTTTCTTT

abundance: NA
j_gene: TRBJ2-7
v_gene: TRBV7-6
d_gene: NA
CDR3aa: CASSFSAGLYEQYF
CDR3nt: TGTGCCAGCAGCTTCAGCGCGGGACTCTACGAGCAGTACTTC

abundance: NA
j_gene: TRBJ1-2
v_gene: TRBV14
d_gene: NA
CDR3aa: CASSPSTDGRGYTF
CDR3nt: TGTGCCAGCAGCCCCTCGACAGACGGTAGGGGCTACACCTTC

abundance: NA
j_gene: TRBJ1-6
v_gene: TRBV15
d_gene: TRBD1
CDR3aa: CATSVDRGGNSPLHF
CDR3nt: TGTGCCACCAGCGTCGACAGGGGCGGGAATTCACCCCTCCACTTT

abundance: NA
j_gene: TRBJ1-2
v_gene: TRBV5-4
d_gene: TRBD1
CDR3aa: CASSNPGGEMDTF
CDR3nt: TGTGCCAGCAGCAATCCAGGGGGCGAAATGGACACCTTC

abundance: NA
j_gene: TRBJ2-2
v_gene: TRBV10-3
d_gene: NA
CDR3aa: CAISIATNTGELFF
CDR3nt: TGTGCCATCAGTATAGCGACGAACACCGGGGAGCTGTTTTTT

abundance: NA
j_gene: TRBJ1-1
v_gene: TRBV6-5
d_gene: NA
CDR3aa: CASSPTVNTEAFF
CDR3nt: TGTGCCAGCAGCCCGACAGTGAACACTGAAGCTTTCTTT

abundance: NA
j_gene: TRBJ1-5
v_gene: TRBV3-1/TRBV3-2
d_gene: NA
CDR3aa: CASSQDLTGQPQHF
CDR3nt: TGTGCCAGCAGCCAAGATCTGACGGGTCAGCCCCAGCATTTT

abundance: NA
j_gene: TRBJ2-7
v_gene: TRBV19
d_gene: TRBD2
CDR3aa: CASSIGTSGSNLPYEQYF
CDR3nt: TGTGCCAGTAGTATAGGTACTAGCGGGAGCAATCTGCCTTACGAGCAGTACTTC

abundance: NA
j_gene: TRBJ1-2
v_gene: TRBV28
d_gene: NA
CDR3aa: CASSFGSGSSGYTF
CDR3nt: NA

abundance: NA
j_gene: TRBJ1-1
v_gene: TRBV5-4
d_gene: NA
CDR3aa: CASSLVTRREAFF
CDR3nt: TGTGCCAGCAGCTTGGTAACCCGCCGGGAAGCTTTCTTT

abundance: few
j_gene: TRBJ2-4
v_gene: TRBV6-5
d_gene: TRBD1
CDR3aa: CASNPRDSIRNIQYF
CDR3nt: TGTGCCAGCAATCCCCGGGACAGCATTAGAAACATTCAGTACTTC

abundance: once
j_gene: TRBJ1-4
v_gene: TRBV19
d_gene: TRBD1
CDR3aa: CASSIMGQGGEKLFF
CDR3nt: TGTGCCAGTAGTATAATGGGACAGGGAGGTGAAAAACTGTTTTTT

abundance: NA
j_gene: TRBJ2-1
v_gene: TRBV7-3
d_gene: TRBD2
CDR3aa: CASSYLAGAYNEQFF
CDR3nt: TGTGCCAGCAGCTACCTAGCGGGAGCCTACAATGAGCAGTTCTTC

abundance: once
j_gene: TRBJ2-7
v_gene: TRBV3-1/TRBV3-2
d_gene: TRBD2
CDR3aa: CASSQVRSGRAGEQYF
CDR3nt: TGTGCCAGCAGCCAAGTAAGGAGCGGGAGGGCCGGCGAGCAGTACTTC

abundance: NA
j_gene: TRBJ1-2
v_gene: TRBV25-1
d_gene: NA
CDR3aa: CASMQGEYGYTF
CDR3nt: TGTGCCAGCATGCAGGGTGAATACGGCTACACCTTC

abundance: NA
j_gene: TRBJ2-3
v_gene: TRBV7-2
d_gene: TRBD2
CDR3aa: CASSSRLAGGADTQYF
CDR3nt: TGTGCCAGCAGCTCAAGACTAGCGGGAGGGGCAGATACGCAGTATTTT

abundance: NA
j_gene: TRBJ2-7
v_gene: TRBV4-3
d_gene: TRBD2
CDR3aa: CASSQSLAADSYEQYF
CDR3nt: TGCGCCAGCAGCCAATCACTAGCGGCAGACTCCTACGAGCAGTACTTC